This T cell receptor (beta chain) was sequenced in a study of T cells in Graves' hyperthyroidism and ophthalmopathy. RNA transcripts served as the template for amplifying TCR beta CDR3 regions. The HTBI primer set was used in a first-round RT-PCR of the TCR CDR3. TCRdb called the multiplex PCR reads again in MiXCR, with one record for every CDR3 protein. The table lists some 760,000 distinct CDR3 sequences, less than 15% of them singletons. The CDR3 consists of 18 residues. Germline lookup yields CDR1 MNHEY and CDR2 SVGAGI. The V and J ends lost 0 bases and 2 bases respectively, with 17 bases between them.

This chain connects TRBV6-5 to TRBJ1-5, with D possibly TRBD1 on 5 matching bases. This clonotype was sampled from a woman under 30 with Graves' hyperthyroidism. Sample: blood. The CDR3 spells CASSYSGLGQAGNQPQHF. DNA of the CDR3: TGTGCCAGCAGTTACTCGGGCTTGGGGCAGGCTGGCAATCAGCCCCAGCATTTT.